These 14 T cell receptor beta chains share one sample of origin, sequenced in a study of control samples from healthy donors and cancer patients. Method: immunoSEQ multiplex PCR; TCRdb's copy keeps in-frame clones and lacks some. The sample holds approximately 100,000 clones, less than 95% seen once. The specimen sequenced was blood. The receptors were sampled from a woman between 18 and 29 years old in good health.

This clone was detected a few times. V usage is TRBV5-1 and J usage is TRBJ1-1, with D hard to call. The germline V gene encodes CDR1 SGHRS and CDR2 YFSETQ. The CDR3 spans 14 residues. V lost 1 base and J 2 bases, leaving 9 bases between the germline ends. The CDR3 loop is CASSLRPENTEAFF. Here the CDR3 DNA reads TGCGCCAGCAGCTTGAGGCCAGAAAACACTGAAGCTTTCTTT.

The V and J genes are TRBV7-9 and TRBJ2-2, with TRBD1 matching over 9 bases. V lost 5 bases and J lost 3; bases outside the gene matches: 4. CDR3 length: 15 residues. The germline CDR1 and CDR2 sequences are SEHNR and FQNEAQ (reference sequence). CDR3 sequence (DNA): TGTGCCAGCAGCGAACAGGGGGCCGACACCGGGGAGCTGTTTTTT. Protein sequence: CASSEQGADTGELFF. Full variable domain (remainder filled in from reference TRBV7-9 and TRBJ2-2): DTGVSQNPRHKITKRGQNVTFRCDPISEHNRLYWYRQTLGQGPEFLTYFQNEAQLEKSRLLSDRFSAERPKGSFSTLEIQRTEQGDSAMYLCASSEQGADTGELFFGEGSRLTVL.

V usage is TRBV21-1 and J usage is TRBJ1-2; the DNA was not used to check the table's D call, TRBD1. TRBV21-1 is a recognized pseudogene. The CDR3 extends over 19 amino acids. This chain's CDR3 is CASSKAPRGNLPPDYGYTF. The CDR3, as DNA: TGTGCCAGCAGCAAAGCGCCTAGGGGAAATCTCCCTCCGGACTATGGCTACACCTTC.

The rearrangement links TRBV19 to TRBJ1-4; D might be TRBD1 (6 bases). Deletions cut 5 bases from V and 3 bases from J, with 10 bases between. The CDR3 extends over 14 amino acids. Germline V CDR1 and CDR2: LNHDA, SQIVND (reference sequence). The CDR3 coding sequence is TGTGCCAGTAGTCAGGGGATAGCTAATGAAAAACTGTTTTTT. This translates into CASSQGIANEKLFF.

The V call is TRBV27, the J call TRBJ1-5, with unresolved D. V shed 5 bases and J shed 0 bases, with 8 bases lying between them. Germline V CDR1 and CDR2: MNHEY, SMNVEV (reference sequence). This CDR3 contains 14 residues. The CDR3 DNA is TGTGCCAGCAGTCCTAGAGATAGCAATCAGCCCCAGCATTTT. It specifies CASSPRDSNQPQHF.

This rearrangement joins TRBV21-1 to TRBJ1-5; the table's D call of TRBD1 was not tested on the DNA. TRBV21-1 is annotated as a pseudogene. The CDR3 consists of 13 residues. The CDR3 loop reads CALHRAPNQPQHF. The CDR3 DNA is TGTGCCCTCCACAGGGCTCCCAATCAGCCCCAGCATTTT.

The V and J genes are TRBV12-3 or TRBV12-4 and TRBJ1-1; no clear D gene. The CDR3 consists of 13 residues. V was shortened by 7 bases and J by 2 bases, with 11 bases between the two germline ends. Written as DNA, the CDR3 is TGTGCCAGCAAATTACAGACCAACACTGAAGCTTTCTTT. This sequence encodes CASKLQTNTEAFF.

A remark on this clone: This sample also contains other DNA sequences that code for the same CDR3. This chain links TRBV13 with TRBJ2-7; a possible D gene is TRBD2 (6 bases). The V gene lost 2 bases and the J gene lost 1 base, with 15 bases spanning the gap. The CDR3 spans 16 residues. The germline gives CDR1 PRHDT, CDR2 FYEKMQ (reference sequence). In DNA form, the CDR3 reads TGTGCCAGCAGCTTAAAAGGGGCGGGGCGTTCCTACGAGCAGTACTTC. Its translation: CASSLKGAGRSYEQYF.

V is TRBV5-1 and J is TRBJ1-6; D is unclear. CDR1 and CDR2 (germline): SGHRS, YFSETQ. Trimming stripped 3 bases from V and 9 bases from J, with 16 bases between. This CDR3 has 15 amino acids. This CDR3 reads CASSYLQVSGSPLHF. The CDR3 DNA follows: TGCGCCAGCAGCTACCTTCAGGTCTCCGGTTCACCCCTCCACTTT. The entire variable domain, with the rest obtained from reference TRBV5-1 and TRBJ1-6, is as follows: KAGVTQTPRYLIKTRGQQVTLSCSPISGHRSVSWYQQTPGQGLQFLFEYFSETQRNKGNFPGRFSGRQFSNSRSEMNVSTLELGDSALYLCASSYLQVSGSPLHFGNGTRLTVT.

The CDR3 DNA is TGTGCCAGCAGCCAACAGGGGGCAATGGATGAGCAGTTCTTC. This codes for CASSQQGAMDEQFF. This chain joins TRBV3-1 (or the pseudogene TRBV3-2) and TRBJ2-1; 8 bases are a match to TRBD1. Germline V gene data show CDR1 as LGHDT and CDR2 as YNNKEL (reference sequence). The CDR3 totals 14 residues. V lost 2 bases to trimming and J lost 8 bases; unmatched junction nucleotides: 5.

V is TRBV2 and J is TRBJ1-1; a possible D gene is TRBD1 (6 bases). The CDR3 extends over 13 amino acids. V was pared by 6 bases and J by 7 bases, with 15 bases between. The germline gives CDR1 SNHLY, CDR2 FYNNEI. CDR3 nucleotide sequence: TGTGCCAGCAGCGCTGGGGGCCTGGGTGAAGCTTTCTTT. It specifies CASSAGGLGEAFF. Full variable domain (rest looked up from reference TRBV2 and TRBJ1-1): EPEVTQTPSHQVTQMGQEVILRCVPISNHLYFYWYRQILGQKVEFLVSFYNNEISEKSEIFDDQFSVERPDGSNFTLKIRSTKLEDSAMYFCASSAGGLGEAFFGQGTRLTVV.

This chain connects TRBV2 to TRBJ1-1, with D maybe TRBD1 (6 bases). V was shortened by 7 bases and J by 3 bases, with 12 bases between the two germline ends. CDR1 and CDR2 (germline): SNHLY, FYNNEI. The CDR3 runs 13 residues. CDR3 protein: CASTWGLDTEAFF. In DNA, the CDR3 is TGTGCCAGCACTTGGGGGCTCGACACTGAAGCTTTCTTT.

CDR3 DNA sequence: TGTGCCAGCAGCTTCCGGGACGGTGCAACTAATGAAAAACTGTTTTTT. This translates into CASSFRDGATNEKLFF. This chain links TRBV5-5 with TRBJ1-4; tentative D call: TRBD1 (5 bases). This CDR3 region has 16 residues. Germline lookup yields CDR1 SGHKS and CDR2 YYEKEE (reference sequence). V was trimmed by 2 bases and J by 0 bases, leaving 11 bases between them.

The CDR3 loop reads CASSLVGRWPLGRPNYGYTF. In DNA form, the CDR3 reads TGTGCCAGCAGCTTAGTAGGCCGGTGGCCGCTCGGACGTCCTAACTATGGCTACACCTTC. V gene TRBV11-3 combines with J gene TRBJ1-2, with D hard to call. Trimming cost V 1 base and J 0 bases, with 24 bases left between them. The CDR3 sequence is 20 residues long. CDR1 and CDR2 (germline): SGHNT, YENEEA.